The clone carrying this T cell receptor (beta chain) was observed a few times. Per the authors' pipeline: Estimates of nucleated cell counts were drawn from the amplification of reference gene primers. Sequencing used immunoSEQ multiplex PCR; TCRdb keeps in-frame clones, though not all of them. The DNA was the basis for D and trimming; V, J and clone size are from that table. The sample carries 100,000 to 150,000 clones, over 75% recorded once. The data belong to a study of blood T cell repertoires in COVID-19. Turning to the study itself: Researchers got acute and convalescent COVID-19 samples from the United States, Italy and Spain. PBMCs, B-cell-depleted T cells, or T cells were the source of the cDNA or gDNA that made up the material.

Germline V lookup: CDR1 SEHNR, CDR2 FQNEAQ (reference sequence). Trimming shortened V by 0 bases and J by 1 base, and 12 bases separated the two germline ends. The CDR3 loop spans 16 amino acids. The clonotype comes from a man older than 75 with active or convalescent COVID-19. The chain carries TRBV7-9 and TRBJ1-1; the D gene is possibly TRBD1 (6 bases). Source material: peripheral blood. The CDR3 sequence: CASSLARQVTNTEAFF. The CDR3 coding sequence is TGTGCCAGCAGCTTAGCCCGACAGGTGACGAACACTGAAGCTTTCTTT.